This TCR beta chain was captured in a study of shared clonotypes between healthy human individuals. The CDR3 runs 15 residues. Germline V gene sequence: CDR1 SGHNT, CDR2 YYREEE (reference sequence). After removal of 4 bases from V and 0 bases from J, the junction contained 4 bases not matched to a gene. Clones were read by immunoSEQ multiplex PCR, and TCRdb kept only the in-frame ones, dropping some. The sample contains 600,000 or so clones, roughly 95% of which appear only once. The naive CD8 subset, CD45RO-negative cells positively selected for CCR7, excluded terminally differentiated effector memory CD45RA+ cells. All participating donors were Caucasian adults from Nashville, Tennessee.

The TCR was taken from a woman in her thirties in good health. V usage is TRBV5-4 and J usage is TRBJ1-1; 9 bases match TRBD1. Sequencing was performed on naive CD8+ T cells sorted from blood. CDR3 region: CASSPGQGMNTEAFF. DNA of the CDR3: TGTGCCAGCAGCCCCGGACAGGGGATGAACACTGAAGCTTTCTTT.